This TCR beta chain is from a study of vaccination effects on CD4 cells after COVID-19. This clone has a handful of counts. As yet, its antigen is unknown. Sequencing used immunoSEQ multiplex PCR; TCRdb keeps in-frame clones, though not all of them. The sample lists about 41,000 clones; roughly 76% were seen once. Sequencing followed a ViraFEST assay step that expanded antigen-specific CD4+ T cells with viral peptide pools. Culture lasted about ten days before CD4+ T cell isolation. Testing of the vaccine recipients showed negative nucleocapsid antibodies and no prior SARS-CoV-2 infection. The ends lost 6 bases at V and 7 bases at J; junction bases unmatched: 8. The germline V gene encodes CDR1 SGHTA and CDR2 FQGNSA. CDR3 length: 14 amino acids.

Material: CD4+ T cells from PBMCs cultured with HCoV-OC43 spike peptides, obtained before COVID-19 vaccination. The subset was: HCoV-OC43 spike overlapping peptide pool stimulation. The TCR sequence derives from a human donor who received a COVID-19 vaccine. This chain uses TRBV7-2 with TRBJ1-2; TRBD1 agrees at 10 bases. The CDR3 nucleotides are TGTGCCAGCAGTTACCGACAGGGGGCGGGTGGCTACACCTTC. It translates to CASSYRQGAGGYTF.